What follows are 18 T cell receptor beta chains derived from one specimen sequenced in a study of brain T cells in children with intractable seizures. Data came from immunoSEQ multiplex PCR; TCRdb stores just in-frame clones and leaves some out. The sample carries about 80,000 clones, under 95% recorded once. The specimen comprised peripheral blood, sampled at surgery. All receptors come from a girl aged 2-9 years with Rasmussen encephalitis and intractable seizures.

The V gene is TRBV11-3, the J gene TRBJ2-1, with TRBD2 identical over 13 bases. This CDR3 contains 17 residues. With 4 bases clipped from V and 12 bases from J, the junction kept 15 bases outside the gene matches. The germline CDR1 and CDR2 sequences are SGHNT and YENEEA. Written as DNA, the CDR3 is TGTGCCAGCAGCTCCTCGCCCGGGACTAGCGGGATTTCGGGGCAGTTCTTC. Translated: CASSSSPGTSGISGQFF.

CDR3 residues: CASSYPGLAGGLYEQYF. Written as DNA, the CDR3 is TGTGCCAGCAGTTACCCGGGACTAGCGGGAGGACTCTACGAGCAGTACTTC. The V call is TRBV6-2 or TRBV6-3, the J call TRBJ2-7, with 15 bases aligning to TRBD2. The J segment lost 3 bases and the V segment lost 2 bases, leaving 5 bases of the junction unmatched. CDR3 size: 17 residues. Germline CDR1 is MNHEY and CDR2 is SVGEGT.

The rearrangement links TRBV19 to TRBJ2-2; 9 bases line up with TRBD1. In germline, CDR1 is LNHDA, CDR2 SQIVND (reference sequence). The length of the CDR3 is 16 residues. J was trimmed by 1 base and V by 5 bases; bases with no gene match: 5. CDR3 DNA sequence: TGTGCCAGTAGTCTAGGGACAGGGATGAACACCGGGGAGCTGTTTTTT. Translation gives CASSLGTGMNTGELFF.

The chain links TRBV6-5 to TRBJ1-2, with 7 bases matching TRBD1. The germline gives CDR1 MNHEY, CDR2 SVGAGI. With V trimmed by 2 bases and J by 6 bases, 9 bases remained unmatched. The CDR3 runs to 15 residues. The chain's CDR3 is CASSYILDRANGYTF. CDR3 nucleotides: TGTGCCAGCAGTTACATCTTAGACAGGGCCAATGGCTACACCTTC.

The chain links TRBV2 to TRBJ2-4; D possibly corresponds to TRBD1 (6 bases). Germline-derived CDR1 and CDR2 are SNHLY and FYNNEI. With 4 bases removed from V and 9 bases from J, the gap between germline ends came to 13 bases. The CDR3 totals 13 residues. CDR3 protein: CASSVGTPSIQYF. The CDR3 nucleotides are TGTGCCAGCAGTGTAGGGACACCGAGCATTCAGTACTTC.

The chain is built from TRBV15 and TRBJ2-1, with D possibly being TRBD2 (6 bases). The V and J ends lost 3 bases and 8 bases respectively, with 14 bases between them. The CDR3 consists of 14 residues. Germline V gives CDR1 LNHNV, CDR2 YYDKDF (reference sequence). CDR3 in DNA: TGTGCCACCAGCAGGGATGGGGGGTATCATGAGCAGTTCTTC. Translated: CATSRDGGYHEQFF. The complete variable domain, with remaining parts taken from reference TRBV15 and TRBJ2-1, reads DAMVIQNPRYQVTQFGKPVTLSCSQTLNHNVMYWYQQKSSQAPKLLFHYYDKDFNNEADTPDNFQSRRPNTSFCFLDIRSPGLGDTAMYLCATSRDGGYHEQFFGPGTRLTVL.

The DNA for the CDR3 is TGTGCCAGCACGCAGGGAAGAAGGAACTATGGCTACACCTTC. Translating gives CASTQGRRNYGYTF. The chain links TRBV9 to TRBJ1-2; a possible D gene is TRBD1 (5 bases). This CDR3 has 14 amino acids. CDR1 and CDR2 from the germline V gene are SGDLS and YYNGEE. Deletions cut 6 bases from V and 2 bases from J, with 14 bases between.

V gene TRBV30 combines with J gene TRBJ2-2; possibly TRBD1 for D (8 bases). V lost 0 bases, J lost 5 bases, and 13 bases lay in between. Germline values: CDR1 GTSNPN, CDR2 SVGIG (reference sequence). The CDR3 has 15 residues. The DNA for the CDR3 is TGTGCCTGGAGTGTTGGACAGGGAGGGACCGGGGAGCTGTTTTTT. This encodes CAWSVGQGGTGELFF. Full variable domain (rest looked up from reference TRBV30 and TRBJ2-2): SQTIHQWPATLVQPVGSPLSLECTVEGTSNPNLYWYRQAAGRGLQLLFYSVGIGQISSEVPQNLSASRPQDRQFILSSKKLLLSDSGFYLCAWSVGQGGTGELFFGEGSRLTVL.

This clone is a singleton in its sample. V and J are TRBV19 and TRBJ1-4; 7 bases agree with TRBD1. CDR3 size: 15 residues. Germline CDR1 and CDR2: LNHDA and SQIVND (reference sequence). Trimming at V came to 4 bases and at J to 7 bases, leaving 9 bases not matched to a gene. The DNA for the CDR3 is TGTGCCAGTAGTAGTCTCTCAGGGGGAGTTGAAAAACTGTTTTTT. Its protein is CASSSLSGGVEKLFF.

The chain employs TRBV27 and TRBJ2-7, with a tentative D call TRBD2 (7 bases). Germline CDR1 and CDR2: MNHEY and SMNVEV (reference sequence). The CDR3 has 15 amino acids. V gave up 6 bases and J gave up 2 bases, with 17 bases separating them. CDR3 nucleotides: TGTGCCAGCAGGACGGCGGGGGCTTTAACCTACGAGCAGTACTTC. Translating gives CASRTAGALTYEQYF.

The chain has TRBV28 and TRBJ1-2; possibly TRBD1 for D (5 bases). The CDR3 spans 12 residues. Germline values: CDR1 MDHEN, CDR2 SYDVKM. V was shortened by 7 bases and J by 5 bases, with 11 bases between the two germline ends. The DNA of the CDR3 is TGTGCCAGCAAAGGGGACCGTTATGGCTACACCTTC. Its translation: CASKGDRYGYTF.

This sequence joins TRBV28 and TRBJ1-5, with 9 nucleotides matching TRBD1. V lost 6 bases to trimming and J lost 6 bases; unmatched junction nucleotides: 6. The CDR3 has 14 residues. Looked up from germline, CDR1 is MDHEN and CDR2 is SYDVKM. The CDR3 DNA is TGTGCCAGCAGCCGACAGGGGGGTAGTCAGCCCCAGCATTTT. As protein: CASSRQGGSQPQHF.

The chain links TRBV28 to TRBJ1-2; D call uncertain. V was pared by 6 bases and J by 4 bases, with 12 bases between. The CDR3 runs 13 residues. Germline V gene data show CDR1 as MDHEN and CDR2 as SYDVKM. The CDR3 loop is CASSPDVSYGYTF. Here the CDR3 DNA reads TGTGCCAGCAGCCCGGACGTGAGCTATGGCTACACCTTC.

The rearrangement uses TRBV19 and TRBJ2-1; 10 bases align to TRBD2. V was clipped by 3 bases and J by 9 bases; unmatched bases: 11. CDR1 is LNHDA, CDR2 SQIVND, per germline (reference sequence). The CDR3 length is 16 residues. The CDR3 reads CASSIGSSGSIGEQFF. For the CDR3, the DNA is TGTGCCAGTAGTATTGGATCTAGCGGGAGTATCGGTGAGCAGTTCTTC.

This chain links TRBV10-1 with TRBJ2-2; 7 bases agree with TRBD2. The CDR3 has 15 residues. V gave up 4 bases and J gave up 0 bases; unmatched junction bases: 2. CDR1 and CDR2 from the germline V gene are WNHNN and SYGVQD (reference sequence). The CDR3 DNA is TGCGCCAGCAGTGGAGCGGGGTCGAACACCGGGGAGCTGTTTTTT. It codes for CASSGAGSNTGELFF.

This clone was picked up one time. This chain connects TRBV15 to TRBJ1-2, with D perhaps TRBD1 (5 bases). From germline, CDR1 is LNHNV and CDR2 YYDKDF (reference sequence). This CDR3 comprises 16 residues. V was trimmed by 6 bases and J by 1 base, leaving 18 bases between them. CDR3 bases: TGTGCCACCAGTGGGGCGGGGCCTGGCCTTAACTATGGCTACACCTTC. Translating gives CATSGAGPGLNYGYTF.

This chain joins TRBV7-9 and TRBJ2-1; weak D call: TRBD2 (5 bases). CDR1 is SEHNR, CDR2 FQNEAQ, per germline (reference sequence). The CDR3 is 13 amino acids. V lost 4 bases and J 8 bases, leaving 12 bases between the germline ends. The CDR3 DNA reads TGTGCCAGCAGCTCCTTCATGAGGGATGAGCAGTTCTTC. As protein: CASSSFMRDEQFF.

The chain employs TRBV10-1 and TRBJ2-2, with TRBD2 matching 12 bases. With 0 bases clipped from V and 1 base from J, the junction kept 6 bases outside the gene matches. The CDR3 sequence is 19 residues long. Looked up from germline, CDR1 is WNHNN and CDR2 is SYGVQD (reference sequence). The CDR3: CASSESRLAGVKNTGELFF. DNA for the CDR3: TGCGCCAGCAGTGAGTCGAGACTAGCGGGAGTTAAGAACACCGGGGAGCTGTTTTTT.